The TCR beta chain described here comes from a study of CXCR3-negative and CXCR3-positive naive CD8 T cells. Study-wide results and caveats: TRB CDR3 hydrophobicity was greater in CXCR3-positive naive cells than in CXCR3-negative naive cells. Both naive subsets carried similar amounts of surface CD5, so TCR strength was inferred from TRB CDR3 properties.

Concerning this clonotype itself: The antigen is undetermined.

UMI-tagged TRB cDNA libraries were built via 5' RACE. TCRdb reworked the 5' RACE reads into one entry per CDR3 protein, no DNA. This listing includes about 150,000 distinct CDR3 sequences. The CDR3 has 15 residues. Looked up from germline, CDR1 is KGHDR and CDR2 is SFDVKD. The sample was naive CXCR3+ CD8+ T cells from blood. Documented subset: CD45RO-CCR7+CD27+CD95- naive CD8+ T cells expressing CXCR3 (TNR3+). The receptor was derived from a human donor in good health. Some clones in this sample may be carry-over from other donors' samples. The gene calls are TRBV24-1 and TRBJ2-1; TCRdb returns TRBD1, unconfirmable since there is no DNA. The CDR3 loop is CATSDEMTGHNEQFF.